A selection of T cell receptor beta chains follows, all from one sample in a study of blood T cell repertoires in COVID-19. Data came from immunoSEQ multiplex PCR; TCRdb stores just in-frame clones and leaves some out. The sample contains about 300,000 clones, around 84% of which appear only once. The sample taken for sequencing was PBMCs or T cells enriched from blood (not recorded which). All receptors come from a woman between 18 and 29 years old who had recovered from COVID-19. The CDR3 runs from the conserved cysteine through the conserved F or W. Each record gives: CDR3 protein, CDR3 DNA, J gene, clone size, D gene, V gene. A D gene is named only where the DNA matches it firmly. Size is omitted from some rows. Given values are once, few, many or a class for expanded clones.

CAISDGAGPNYGYTF | TGTGCCATCAGTGATGGGGCAGGACCTAACTATGGCTACACCTTC | TRBJ1-2 | NA | NA | TRBV10-3
CASSGDRGNYGYTF | TGTGCCAGCAGCGGGGACAGGGGGAACTATGGCTACACCTTC | TRBJ1-2 | NA | TRBD1 | TRBV6-5
CATSRGRGTGFEQYF | TGTGCCACCAGCAGAGGAAGGGGCACAGGTTTCGAGCAGTACTTC | TRBJ2-7 | few | NA | TRBV15
CASSEGTSGLGGANVLTF | TGTGCCAGCAGTGAAGGGACTAGCGGTTTGGGTGGGGCCAACGTCCTGACTTTC | TRBJ2-6 | NA | TRBD2 | TRBV6-1
CASKGLEAYEQYF | TGTGCCAGCAAGGGACTAGAAGCCTACGAGCAGTACTTC | TRBJ2-7 | NA | TRBD2 | TRBV2
CSSHGTVYGYTF | TGCAGCTCACACGGGACAGTCTATGGCTACACCTTC | TRBJ1-2 | NA | TRBD1 | TRBV29-1
CASTGGLSSYEQYF | TGTGCCAGTACTGGGGGACTTAGCTCCTACGAGCAGTACTTC | TRBJ2-7 | NA | NA | TRBV6-5
CASSGTSATYNEQFF | TGTGCCAGCAGTGGGACTAGCGCCACCTACAATGAGCAGTTCTTC | TRBJ2-1 | NA | TRBD2 | TRBV27
CASSLAVRGDTEAFF | TGTGCCAGCAGCTTGGCGGTACGGGGGGACACTGAAGCTTTCTTT | TRBJ1-1 | NA | NA | TRBV7-9
CASRDQTGRDYGYTF | TGTGCCAGCAGAGACCAGACAGGGAGAGACTATGGCTACACCTTC | TRBJ1-2 | NA | TRBD1 | TRBV2
CASSYSVPDTDTQYF | TGTGCCAGCAGTTACTCGGTTCCAGACACAGATACGCAGTATTTT | TRBJ2-3 | NA | NA | TRBV6-5
CASSIDRGGFYGYTF | TGTGCCAGTAGTATTGACAGGGGCGGATTCTATGGCTACACCTTC | TRBJ1-2 | NA | TRBD1 | TRBV19
CASSSGQGGNTIYF | TGTGCCAGCAGTTCGGGACAGGGAGGGAACACCATATATTTT | TRBJ1-3 | NA | TRBD1 | TRBV28
CASSSGLANTGELFF | TGTGCCAGCAGCTCGGGACTGGCGAACACCGGGGAGCTGTTTTTT | TRBJ2-2 | NA | NA | TRBV5-4
CASSMTGGTYEQYF | TGTGCCAGCAGCATGACAGGGGGAACCTACGAGCAGTACTTC | TRBJ2-7 | NA | TRBD1 | TRBV7-9
CASSFSGGYGYTF | TGTGCCAGCAGTTTTTCGGGTGGCTATGGCTACACCTTC | TRBJ1-2 | NA | NA | TRBV28
CASRLTGFSYEQYF | TGTGCCAGTAGGCTTACAGGGTTCTCCTACGAGCAGTACTTC | TRBJ2-7 | few | NA | TRBV19
CASSLEQGADTQYF | TGTGCCAGCAGCTTAGAACAGGGGGCAGATACGCAGTATTTT | TRBJ2-3 | NA | TRBD1 | TRBV13
CASRRGGTEAFF | TGTGCCAGCAGAAGGGGGGGAACTGAAGCTTTCTTT | TRBJ1-1 | NA | NA | TRBV3-1/TRBV3-2
CASTQQGYGNTIYF | TGTGCCAGCACTCAACAGGGTTACGGAAACACCATATATTTT | TRBJ1-3 | NA | NA | TRBV2
CASRTLAAIAKNIQYF | TGTGCCAGCAGAACACTAGCGGCTATAGCCAAAAACATTCAGTACTTC | TRBJ2-4 | once | TRBD2 | TRBV28
CASTAAGRGEQYF | TGTGCCAGCACTGCGGCGGGCCGGGGGGAGCAGTACTTC | TRBJ2-7 | NA | NA | TRBV27
CASSPLGGNEQFF | TGTGCCAGCAGCCCACTCGGGGGCAATGAGCAGTTCTTC | TRBJ2-1 | NA | NA | TRBV7-3
CATSDARGINEKLFF | TGTGCCACCAGTGATGCCAGGGGGATTAATGAAAAACTGTTTTTT | TRBJ1-4 | NA | TRBD1 | TRBV24-1
CASSLLAGASTDTQYF | TGTGCCAGCAGTTTACTAGCGGGGGCTAGCACAGATACGCAGTATTTT | TRBJ2-3 | NA | TRBD2 | TRBV6-5
CASSHSPSGGEQYF | TGTGCCAGCAGCCACTCACCTAGCGGGGGGGAGCAGTACTTC | TRBJ2-7 | NA | TRBD2 | TRBV3-1/TRBV3-2
CASSERSGLVFSSYEQYF | TGTGCCAGCAGTGAAAGGTCCGGACTAGTTTTTAGCTCCTACGAGCAGTACTTC | TRBJ2-7 | NA | TRBD2 | TRBV6-1
CASSMTGASYEQYF | TGTGCCAGTAGTATGACAGGGGCGTCCTACGAGCAGTACTTC | TRBJ2-7 | NA | TRBD1 | TRBV19
CASSPGTGTNYGYTF | TGTGCCAGCTCACCCGGGACAGGGACTAACTATGGCTACACCTTC | TRBJ1-2 | NA | TRBD1 | TRBV18
CASSYGGASTDTQYF | TGTGCCAGCAGTTACGGCGGGGCTAGCACAGATACGCAGTATTTT | TRBJ2-3 | NA | NA | TRBV6-2/TRBV6-3
CASSPQPDSGNTIYF | TGCGCCAGCAGCCCACAGCCGGACTCTGGAAACACCATATATTTT | TRBJ1-3 | NA | NA | TRBV5-1
CASSLSLTYEQYF | TGTGCCAGCAGTTTATCCTTAACCTACGAGCAGTACTTC | TRBJ2-7 | once | NA | TRBV28
CASSLDSGSSYEQYF | TGTGCCAGCAGTCTGGATAGCGGCAGCTCCTACGAGCAGTACTTC | TRBJ2-7 | NA | NA | TRBV6-5
CASSPSPGQNYGYTF | TGCGCCAGCAGCCCATCCCCGGGACAGAACTATGGCTACACCTTC | TRBJ1-2 | NA | TRBD1 | TRBV5-1
CASSLETTDTQYF | TGTGCCAGCAGCTTAGAGACTACAGATACGCAGTATTTT | TRBJ2-3 | NA | NA | TRBV7-9
CASSMGPGTLGGYTF | TGTGCCAGTAGTATGGGGCCCGGGACTCTCGGAGGCTACACCTTC | TRBJ1-2 | once | NA | TRBV19
CASSRLFRGQGTDTQYF | TGTGCCAGCAGCCGTCTTTTTAGGGGGCAGGGCACAGATACGCAGTATTTT | TRBJ2-3 | once | TRBD1 | TRBV7-2
CASSLPTVSVETQYF | TGTGCCAGCAGCCTTCCCACGGTTAGCGTGGAGACCCAGTACTTC | TRBJ2-5 | once | NA | TRBV3-1/TRBV3-2
CASSEGLGLDTDTQYF | TGTGCCAGCAGTGAAGGGCTCGGACTCGACACAGATACGCAGTATTTT | TRBJ2-3 | once | NA | TRBV2
CASSRDRRNTGELFF | TGTGCCAGCAGTCGGGACAGGCGGAACACCGGGGAGCTGTTTTTT | TRBJ2-2 | NA | TRBD1 | TRBV7-2
CASRGGAGATDTQYF | TGCGCCAGCAGGGGGGGTGCGGGAGCTACAGATACGCAGTATTTT | TRBJ2-3 | NA | TRBD2 | TRBV5-1
CASSYAEGAGGYEQYF | TGTGCCAGCAGTTATGCCGAGGGCGCGGGAGGCTACGAGCAGTACTTC | TRBJ2-7 | NA | TRBD2 | TRBV27
CASSLAGVDQPQHF | TGTGCCAGCAGCTTAGCAGGGGTGGATCAGCCCCAGCATTTT | TRBJ1-5 | NA | NA | TRBV11-2
CASSQGKPLGRGYTF | TGCGCCAGCAGCCAAGGAAAGCCCCTAGGGAGAGGCTACACCTTC | TRBJ1-2 | NA | NA | TRBV4-1
CASSFDRGGYTF | TGTGCCAGCAGCTTCGACAGGGGTGGCTACACCTTC | TRBJ1-2 | NA | TRBD1 | TRBV7-3
CATSRDLSAEAFF | TGTGCCACCAGCAGAGACCTTAGCGCTGAAGCTTTCTTT | TRBJ1-1 | NA | NA | TRBV15
CAITDPTSGGIWGADTQYF | TGTGCCATCACCGACCCCACTAGCGGGGGGATCTGGGGTGCAGATACGCAGTATTTT | TRBJ2-3 | NA | TRBD2 | TRBV10-3
CASSQQDSTDTQYF | TGCGCCAGCAGTCAACAGGATTCCACAGATACGCAGTATTTT | TRBJ2-3 | NA | NA | TRBV10-1
CASSPPRDRDEDTQYF | TGTGCCAGCAGCCCCCCCCGAGACAGGGACGAAGATACGCAGTATTTT | TRBJ2-3 | NA | TRBD1 | TRBV7-9